Following are 24 T cell receptor beta chains from one sample sequenced in a study of cytomegalovirus exposure and HLA in healthy donors. The PCR employed 60 Vbeta primers together with 13 Jbeta primers. TCRdb's table, derived via immunoSEQ multiplex PCR, lists solely in-frame clones and lacks some. The sample comprises roughly 150,000 clones, over 80% of which are singletons, and approximately 1.4% rests with the top ten. Sample: PBMCs. These receptor sequences come from a woman aged 18-35 years in good health and CMV-seronegative.

V is TRBV6-5 and J is TRBJ1-2; tentatively, D is TRBD1 (5 bases). The length of the CDR3 is 13 residues. V was trimmed by 2 bases and J by 6 bases, leaving 10 bases between them. Germline lookup yields CDR1 MNHEY and CDR2 SVGAGI. The CDR3 sequence is CASSYGRGHGYTF. The CDR3 coding sequence is TGTGCCAGCAGTTACGGTAGGGGCCATGGCTACACCTTC.

This clone has a handful of counts. The chain combines TRBV6-1 with TRBJ2-1; 8 bases align to TRBD1. Germline CDR1 is MNHNS and CDR2 is SASEGT. V dropped 7 bases and J dropped 5; count of bases not matched to a gene: 7. The CDR3 is 14 amino acids. CDR3 sequence: CASTPGQVHNEQFF. CDR3 nucleotide sequence: TGTGCCAGCACTCCGGGACAGGTTCACAATGAGCAGTTCTTC.

The V call is TRBV19, the J call TRBJ2-3; 10 bases are shared with TRBD1. Germline V gene data show CDR1 as LNHDA and CDR2 as SQIVND (reference sequence). Losses at the gene ends were 3 bases for V and 2 bases for J; bases not matched to a gene: 8. CDR3 length: 17 residues. The CDR3 loop reads CASSITIGTGVTDTQYF. The DNA for the CDR3 is TGTGCCAGTAGTATTACTATCGGGACAGGGGTCACAGATACGCAGTATTTT.

The chain is built from TRBV19 and TRBJ1-1, with 9 bases lining up with TRBD1. Germline V gene sequence: CDR1 LNHDA, CDR2 SQIVND (reference sequence). The CDR3 is 16 amino acids. With 4 bases clipped from V and 0 bases from J, the junction kept 6 bases outside the gene matches. CDR3 amino acids: CASSTRTGAMNTEAFF. The CDR3 DNA reads as TGTGCCAGTAGTACCCGGACAGGGGCGATGAACACTGAAGCTTTCTTT.

J is TRBJ1-5 and V is TRBV1; TRBD1 was called by the table and not checked on the DNA. TRBV1 is a documented pseudogene. The CDR3 is 17 residues long. The CDR3 region has the DNA TGCACCAGCAGCCAAAGGGACAGGGCGGTGATGACTCAGCCCCAGCATTTT. Protein: CTSSQRDRAVMTQPQHF.

This clone was observed once. V is TRBV6-1 and J is TRBJ1-1; the D is unclear. Deletions cut 2 bases from V and 6 bases from J, with 16 bases between. The germline V gene encodes CDR1 MNHNS and CDR2 SASEGT. The CDR3 contains 15 residues. In DNA, the CDR3 is TGTGCCAGCAGTGAATCAGACACCGTTAACGCTGAAGCTTTCTTT. Its translation: CASSESDTVNAEAFF.

The rearrangement joins TRBV6-6 to TRBJ1-2, with TRBD1 matching over 8 bases. V gave up 4 bases and J gave up 3 bases; unmatched junction bases: 1. The CDR3 runs 13 residues. Germline CDR1 MNHNY, CDR2 SVGAGI (reference sequence). The chain's CDR3 is CASSSTGDYGYTF. In DNA form, the CDR3 reads TGTGCCAGCAGTTCGACAGGGGACTATGGCTACACCTTC.

The chain joins TRBV6-5 to TRBJ1-4; TRBD1 aligns across 7 bases. The V segment lost 1 base and the J segment 5 bases; nucleotides outside the gene matches: 4. The CDR3 totals 15 residues. Germline CDR1 reads MNHEY; CDR2 reads SVGAGI. CDR3 residues: CASSYYDRANEKLFF. The CDR3 DNA sequence: TGTGCCAGCAGTTACTACGACAGGGCCAATGAAAAACTGTTTTTT.

Here the CDR3 reads CASSDWHPNQPQHF. The CDR3 region has the DNA TGTGCCAGCAGTGATTGGCACCCAAATCAGCCCCAGCATTTT. J is TRBJ1-5 and V is TRBV2, with D unclear. Trimming removed 3 bases from V and 4 bases from J, with 10 bases in between. CDR1 SNHLY and CDR2 FYNNEI come from the germline V gene. This CDR3 has 14 amino acids.

The chain is built from TRBV30 and TRBJ1-1; 8 nucleotides align to TRBD1. The CDR3 extends over 14 amino acids. Germline CDR1 reads GTSNPN; CDR2 reads SVGIG (reference sequence). The ends lost 2 bases at V and 3 bases at J; junction bases unmatched: 5. This chain's CDR3 is CAWSPHRGDTEAFF. The CDR3 region has the DNA TGTGCCTGGAGTCCCCACAGGGGGGACACTGAAGCTTTCTTT.

J is TRBJ2-1 and V is TRBV6-4, with D hard to call. CDR3 size: 14 residues. V was pared by 6 bases and J by 6 bases, with 15 bases between. CDR1 is MRHNA and CDR2 is SNTAGT in the germline V gene. CDR3 DNA sequence: TGTGCCAGCAGCAACGAGGCAGAGCTCAATGAGCAGTTCTTC. It specifies CASSNEAELNEQFF.

V gene TRBV6-5 combines with J gene TRBJ2-7; D might be TRBD2 (6 bases). Trimming shortened V by 2 bases and J by 2 bases, and 13 bases separated the two germline ends. Germline CDR1 MNHEY, CDR2 SVGAGI. The CDR3 is made up of 15 amino acids. For the CDR3, the DNA is TGTGCCAGCAGTTACACGGGGCGGGGAGCCTACGAGCAGTACTTC. Protein product: CASSYTGRGAYEQYF.

This clone was recorded once. V gene TRBV19 combines with J gene TRBJ2-3; TRBD2 matches 9 bases. Unmatched junction bases numbered 8, after V lost 7 bases and J lost 6 bases. Germline values: CDR1 LNHDA, CDR2 SQIVND (reference sequence). The CDR3 runs to 14 residues. The chain's CDR3 is CASTYAGGWDTQYF. Here the CDR3 DNA reads TGTGCCAGTACTTATGCGGGGGGGTGGGATACGCAGTATTTT.

CDR3 coding DNA: TGTGCCAGCAGCTCACAGGGCCTGGAGCAGTTCTTC. Translated, it gives CASSSQGLEQFF. The chain links TRBV13 to TRBJ2-1; D may be TRBD1 (6 bases). Trimming shortened V by 4 bases and J by 10 bases, and 11 bases separated the two germline ends. Germline values: CDR1 PRHDT, CDR2 FYEKMQ (reference sequence). CDR3 length: 12 amino acids.

The chain is built from TRBV5-1 and TRBJ1-4; no clear D gene. The CDR3 runs to 16 residues. The germline V and J ends were trimmed by 6 bases and 8 bases, with 23 bases remaining between them. The germline gives CDR1 SGHRS, CDR2 YFSETQ. CDR3 loop: CASTWAGGNGREKLFF. CDR3 DNA sequence: TGCGCCAGCACCTGGGCGGGAGGAAACGGGAGAGAAAAACTGTTTTTT.

The gene calls are TRBV5-1 and TRBJ1-2; D uncertain. Germline CDR1 and CDR2: SGHRS and YFSETQ. The length of the CDR3 is 15 residues. The ends were cut back, 4 bases at V and 2 bases at J, with 15 bases in the middle. The CDR3 coding sequence is TGCGCCAGCAGCCCATCTGACTATAGGAACTATGGCTACACCTTC. The encoded protein is CASSPSDYRNYGYTF.

The chain couples TRBV2 to TRBJ2-2; a possible D gene is TRBD2 (5 bases). This CDR3 spans 13 amino acids. Germline CDR1 is SNHLY and CDR2 is FYNNEI. The V gene lost 7 bases and the J gene lost 5 bases, with 11 bases spanning the gap. The DNA for the CDR3 is TGTGCCAGCAAGTGGACGGGGACCGGGGAGCTGTTTTTT. Protein product: CASKWTGTGELFF.

The CDR3 is CAWRAIGEKLFF. The CDR3 region has the DNA TGTGCCTGGAGAGCAATCGGTGAAAAACTGTTTTTT. The gene calls are TRBV30 and TRBJ1-4; D call uncertain. V gave up 3 bases and J gave up 7 bases, with 9 bases separating them. The CDR3 runs 12 residues. CDR1 and CDR2 from the germline V gene are GTSNPN and SVGIG (reference sequence).

This clone qualifies as medium-sized. This chain uses TRBV6-1 with TRBJ2-7, with TRBD1 matching 8 bases. This CDR3 contains 15 residues. Germline-derived CDR1 and CDR2 are MNHNS and SASEGT. Germline trimming cut 0 bases from V and 6 bases from J; bases unmatched to any gene: 7. CDR3 DNA sequence: TGTGCCAGCAGTGAAGCGACAGGGGAGTTTACCGAGCAGTACTTC. It is translated as CASSEATGEFTEQYF.

A remark on this clone: Other DNA variants within this sample encode the same CDR3. The rearrangement links TRBV28 to TRBJ1-5; no clear D gene. Deletions cut 2 bases from V and 4 bases from J, with 9 bases between. Germline V CDR1 and CDR2: MDHEN, SYDVKM. The CDR3 has 14 residues. The CDR3 DNA follows: TGTGCCAGCAGTTTAGGGCCCCGAAATCAGCCCCAGCATTTT. Translating it yields CASSLGPRNQPQHF.

The chain combines TRBV4-1 with TRBJ2-3; D is undetermined. Deletions cut 3 bases from V and 0 bases from J, with 10 bases between. Looked up from germline, CDR1 is MGHRA and CDR2 is YSYEKL. CDR3 length equals 15 residues. CDR3 residues: CASSQRQPSTDTQYF. CDR3 coding DNA: TGCGCCAGCAGCCAGCGACAACCTAGCACAGATACGCAGTATTTT.

In nucleotides, the CDR3 is TGTGCCAGCAGTTCCTCGACCACAGGGGGCTATGGCTACACCTTC. It translates to CASSSSTTGGYGYTF. V and J are TRBV27 and TRBJ1-2; TRBD1 agrees at 8 bases. Germline assignment: CDR1 MNHEY and CDR2 SMNVEV (reference sequence). V lost 4 bases to trimming and J lost 4 bases; unmatched junction nucleotides: 8. The CDR3 has 15 amino acids.

J is TRBJ2-7 and V is TRBV5-1; D remains unclear. CDR1 and CDR2 (germline): SGHRS, YFSETQ. Trimming removed 0 bases at V and 2 bases at J, with 12 bases between. The CDR3 totals 15 residues. In nucleotides, the CDR3 is TGCGCCAGCAGCTTGGATCATCGAGGAACCTACGAGCAGTACTTC. This sequence encodes CASSLDHRGTYEQYF.

This chain uses TRBV19 with TRBJ1-5, with TRBD1 matching 9 bases. Germline CDR1 and CDR2: LNHDA and SQIVND (reference sequence). CDR3 length equals 17 residues. The trim removed 4 bases at V and 0 bases at J, leaving 7 bases unmatched. The CDR3 here is CASSRDREGYSNQPQHF. CDR3 sequence (DNA): TGTGCCAGTAGTAGGGACAGGGAGGGATATAGCAATCAGCCCCAGCATTTT.